Reported below is one T cell receptor (beta chain). Using genomic DNA as the template, TCR beta VDJ and CDR3 profiling was carried out. Via MiXCR, TCRdb re-called the reads, giving one row per CDR3 protein. This table has approximately 470,000 distinct CDR3 sequences, about a third appearing once. This specimen belongs to a study of CD8+CD57+ T cells in acquired aplastic anemia. About the study: Mean yield of DNA from sorted CD4+ and CD8+ cells was roughly 3.1 ug.

Patients chosen for sequencing had CD8+CD57+ cells that had expanded, as shown by flow cytometry. The receptor's source is a human donor with aplastic anemia. The sequencing sample was made of sorted CD4+, CD8+, or CD8+CD57+ T cells (not recorded which) from PBMCs.

The CDR3: CASSDSGTNSPLHF. Written as DNA, the CDR3 is TGTGCCAGTAGCGATAGCGGGACTAATTCACCCCTCCACTTT. V usage is TRBV19 and J usage is TRBJ1-6; perhaps TRBD1 as D (5 bases). The CDR3 totals 14 residues. V lost 6 bases and J 6 bases, leaving 12 bases between the germline ends. Germline loops: CDR1 LNHDA, CDR2 SQIVND (reference sequence).